Detailed here is one T cell receptor (beta chain). Antigen specificity is unknown. Germline CDR1 is MNHEY and CDR2 is SMNVEV (reference sequence). This CDR3 contains 17 residues. Unmatched junction bases numbered 6, after V lost 1 base and J lost 0 bases. The data originate from a study of cytomegalovirus exposure and HLA in healthy donors. Study results and caveats: In a later analysis, CMV-associated beta chains were mostly HLA-associated, it appeared.

Both 60 Vbeta primers and 13 Jbeta primers went into the PCR. Repertoires were generated with immunoSEQ multiplex PCR, while TCRdb's copy carries only in-frame clones and drops some. The sample shows under 200,000 clones, 77% of them seen only once. The origin of this receptor is a male donor in good health and CMV-seropositive. J is TRBJ2-1 and V is TRBV27, with 7 bases matching TRBD1. The material sequenced was PBMCs. CDR3 protein: CASSLFGTVSSYNEQFF. CDR3 DNA sequence: TGTGCCAGCAGTTTATTCGGGACAGTCAGCTCCTACAATGAGCAGTTCTTC.